This entry describes one T cell receptor (beta chain). Its antigen is not identified. These data originate in a study of T cell responses to AZD1222 COVID-19 vaccine. Broader study findings: Recipients of AZD1222 seropositive at baseline numbered only 6 or 7. White British donors predominated, females outnumbered males, and clonal diversity was possibly underestimated.

The ends were cut back, 0 bases at V and 14 bases at J, with 12 bases in the middle. CDR1 and CDR2 from the germline V gene are SGHTS and YDEGEE. This CDR3 is 13 amino acids long. Sequencing was performed with immunoSEQ multiplex PCR; in TCRdb, only in-frame clones are kept and a portion is missing. The data show around 99,000 clones, 92% seen once. This sequence was found in an adult who received the AZD1222 COVID-19 vaccine. The sample consisted of peripheral blood, taken 28 days after the second AZD1222 dose. V is TRBV5-8 and J is TRBJ1-6; D is unclear. The CDR3 here is CASSLGSVPSLHF. The CDR3 nucleotides read TGTGCCAGCAGCTTGGGGTCGGTTCCTTCCCTCCACTTT.